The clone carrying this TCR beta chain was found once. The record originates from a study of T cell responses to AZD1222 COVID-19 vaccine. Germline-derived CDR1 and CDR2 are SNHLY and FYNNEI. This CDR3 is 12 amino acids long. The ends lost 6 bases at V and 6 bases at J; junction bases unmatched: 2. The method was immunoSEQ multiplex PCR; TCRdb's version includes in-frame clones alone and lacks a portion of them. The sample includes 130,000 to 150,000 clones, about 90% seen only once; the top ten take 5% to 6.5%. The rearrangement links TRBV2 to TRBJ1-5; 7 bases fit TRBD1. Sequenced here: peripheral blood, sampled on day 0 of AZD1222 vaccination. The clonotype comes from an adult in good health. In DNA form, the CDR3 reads TGTGCCAGCAGGTCAGGGGGTCAGCCCCAGCATTTT. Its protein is CASRSGGQPQHF.